The 13 T cell receptor beta chains below all came from one sample that was sequenced in a study of long-term antiretroviral therapy in people with HIV. It was version v3.0 of the immunoSEQ assay that was run at survey level. TCRdb keeps only in-frame clones here, not all; method: immunoSEQ multiplex PCR. This table holds 40,000 or so clones, 80% to 85% found once. This specimen was unsorted PBMCs, taken 1 year after starting antiretroviral therapy. The receptors were gathered from a man between 18 and 29 years old with HIV.

The chain couples TRBV21-1 to TRBJ2-7; the D call TRBD2 from the table was never checked on the DNA. TRBV21-1 has pseudogene status. This CDR3 is built from 15 residues. The CDR3, as DNA: TGTGCCAGCAGCAAAGGTCCGGGGTTAAGTTACGAGCAGTACTTC. It encodes CASSKGPGLSYEQYF.

The chain carries TRBV5-6 and TRBJ2-5; weak D call: TRBD2 (6 bases). CDR3 length: 17 amino acids. Trimming removed 4 bases from V and 3 bases from J, with 22 bases in between. The germline CDR1 and CDR2 sequences are SGHDT and YYEEEE. The CDR3 DNA follows: TGTGCCAGCAGCCCCCTCCCCGAAGCGGGTTCGAAAGAGACCCAGTACTTC. Translating gives CASSPLPEAGSKETQYF.

V gene TRBV9 combines with J gene TRBJ2-7; tentative D call: TRBD2 (5 bases). Germline V lookup: CDR1 SGDLS, CDR2 YYNGEE. The CDR3 sequence is 13 residues long. V was pared by 4 bases and J by 3 bases, with 11 bases between. CDR3 sequence (DNA): TGTGCCAGCAGCCTTTCGGGGAGCTACGAGCAGTACTTC. Residues: CASSLSGSYEQYF.

The chain uses TRBV7-9 and TRBJ2-1, with D tentatively TRBD2 (6 bases). V dropped 6 bases and J dropped 1 base, with 13 bases sitting between them. CDR1 is SEHNR, CDR2 FQNEAQ, per germline (reference sequence). The CDR3 runs 15 residues. CDR3 sequence: CASSHQEGSYNEQFF. CDR3 DNA sequence: TGTGCCAGCAGTCATCAGGAGGGTTCCTACAATGAGCAGTTCTTC. Using reference TRBV7-9 and TRBJ2-1 for the parts outside the CDR3, the full variable domain is DTGVSQNPRHKITKRGQNVTFRCDPISEHNRLYWYRQTLGQGPEFLTYFQNEAQLEKSRLLSDRFSAERPKGSFSTLEIQRTEQGDSAMYLCASSHQEGSYNEQFFGPGTRLTVL.

The chain couples TRBV9 to TRBJ2-1; D uncertain. The CDR3 spans 15 residues. Germline-derived CDR1 and CDR2 are SGDLS and YYNGEE. With 3 bases removed from V and 8 bases from J, the gap between germline ends came to 18 bases. The chain's CDR3 is CASSASRRATDEQFF. As DNA, the CDR3 is TGTGCCAGCAGCGCTTCCAGACGGGCTACGGATGAGCAGTTCTTC.

The chain joins TRBV28 to TRBJ2-1; TRBD2 matches 12 bases. Germline trimming cut 4 bases from V and 7 bases from J; bases unmatched to any gene: 8. This CDR3 region has 16 residues. Per the germline V gene, CDR1 is MDHEN and CDR2 is SYDVKM. CDR3 coding DNA: TGTGCCAGCAGTTCCCGACTAGCGGGAGATGGTAATGAGCAGTTCTTC. This translates into CASSSRLAGDGNEQFF. The whole variable domain, remainder taken from reference TRBV28 and TRBJ2-1, is DVKVTQSSRYLVKRTGEKVFLECVQDMDHENMFWYRQDPGLGLRLIYFSYDVKMKEKGDIPEGYSVSREKKERFSLILESASTNQTSMYLCASSSRLAGDGNEQFFGPGTRLTVL.

This chain links TRBV6-1 with TRBJ2-7; weak D call: TRBD1 (6 bases). CDR3 length equals 14 residues. Trimming removed 2 bases at V and 6 bases at J, with 14 bases between. Per the germline V gene, CDR1 is MNHNS and CDR2 is SASEGT. The CDR3 protein is CASSESETGREQYF. The DNA for the CDR3 is TGTGCCAGCAGTGAATCCGAAACAGGGCGCGAGCAGTACTTC.

This clone has a single count. The chain has TRBV7-9 and TRBJ1-1, with D tentatively TRBD1 (6 bases). This CDR3 has 16 residues. The V and J ends lost 5 bases and 0 bases respectively, with 16 bases between them. Germline V gives CDR1 SEHNR, CDR2 FQNEAQ (reference sequence). The DNA for the CDR3 is TGTGCCAGCAGCGACGGACAGCCGACAATGAACACTGAAGCTTTCTTT. Amino acid sequence: CASSDGQPTMNTEAFF.

This chain joins TRBV5-6 and TRBJ2-7; TRBD1 matches at 7 bases. The length of the CDR3 is 16 residues. The J segment lost 2 bases and the V segment lost 3 bases, leaving 11 bases of the junction unmatched. Germline-derived CDR1 and CDR2 are SGHDT and YYEEEE. In nucleotides, the CDR3 is TGTGCCAGCAGCTCCTCAGGGGGTAAGGAGACCTACGAGCAGTACTTC. This translates into CASSSSGGKETYEQYF.

The CDR3 nucleotides read TGTGCCAGCAGTGTTAACGGACAGCGAGGGACTGAAGCTTTCTTT. This translates into CASSVNGQRGTEAFF. The V gene is TRBV2, the J gene TRBJ1-1, with a weak D call TRBD1 (6 bases). Trimming shortened V by 4 bases and J by 5 bases, and 17 bases separated the two germline ends. Germline CDR1 SNHLY, CDR2 FYNNEI. The CDR3 spans 15 residues.

The chain employs TRBV28 and TRBJ2-7; D assignment may be TRBD1 or TRBD2 (6 bases each). Per the germline V gene, CDR1 is MDHEN and CDR2 is SYDVKM. There are 14 residues in the CDR3. Deletions cut 8 bases from V and 2 bases from J, with 16 bases between. CDR3 region: CASRPPGEAYEQYF. The CDR3 coding sequence is TGTGCCAGCCGGCCCCCAGGGGAGGCCTACGAGCAGTACTTC.

V gene TRBV11-1 combines with J gene TRBJ2-7; 8 nucleotides line up with TRBD1. Germline V lookup: CDR1 SGHAT, CDR2 FQDESV (reference sequence). This CDR3 contains 15 residues. The trim removed 5 bases at V and 0 bases at J, leaving 6 bases unmatched. The CDR3 DNA is TGTGCCAGCAGCCCGGACAGGGCGAGCTCCTACGAGCAGTACTTC. Amino acids: CASSPDRASSYEQYF.

The rearrangement joins TRBV4-1 to TRBJ2-1, with 7 bases lining up with TRBD2. V shed 3 bases and J 5 bases; nucleotides not matched to a gene: 4. This CDR3 contains 14 residues. Germline CDR1 and CDR2: MGHRA and YSYEKL. The CDR3 DNA is TGCGCCAGCAGCCACATAAGCGGGGACAATGAGCAGTTCTTC. Translation gives CASSHISGDNEQFF.